The subject of this entry is one T cell receptor (beta chain). It lacks a known antigen. Within one base of it there is no much larger clone, and no base qualities were kept. Library preparation used the immunoSEQ multiplex PCR assay. TCRdb mirrors the immuneACCESS table, restricted to in-frame sequences. Some clones are absent from its copies; in checked studies, under half trace to an unresolved V gene, and the reason for the others is unknown. In all, the sample holds 130,000 or so clones, and roughly 88% of those were seen once. Jointly, the top ten make up about 3.4% of the sample. These data belong to a study of control samples from healthy donors and cancer patients (dated by TCRdb to the early 2020s). V is pruned by 5 bases and J by 4 bases, leaving 4 bases of the junction without a gene match. CDR1 and CDR2 (SGHAT, FQNNGV) derive from the germline V gene. The CDR3, cysteine through phenylalanine, is 14 amino acids long. Left in the record is the CDR3 DNA by itself, 42 bases read in frame from the first base.

The specimen was blood. The chain is encoded by TRBV11-2 joined to TRBJ1-3, and TRBD1 aligns with 8 junction nucleotides. The clonotype was recovered from a man aged 50 to 60 in good health. The CDR3 loop reads CASSPTGAGNTIYF. The nucleotide sequence reads as follows: TGTGCCAGCAGCCCGACAGGGGCCGGAAACACCATATATTTT.